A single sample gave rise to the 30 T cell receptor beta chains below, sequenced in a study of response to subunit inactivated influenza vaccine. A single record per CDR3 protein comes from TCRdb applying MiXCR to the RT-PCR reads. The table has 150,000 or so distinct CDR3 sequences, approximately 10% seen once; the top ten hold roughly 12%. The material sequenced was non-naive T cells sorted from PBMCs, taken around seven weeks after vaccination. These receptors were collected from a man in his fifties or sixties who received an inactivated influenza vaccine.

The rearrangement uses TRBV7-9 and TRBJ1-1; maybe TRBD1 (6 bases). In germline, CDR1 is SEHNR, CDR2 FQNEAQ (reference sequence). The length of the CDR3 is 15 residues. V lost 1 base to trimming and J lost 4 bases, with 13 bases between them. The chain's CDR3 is CASSLDRVLITEAFF. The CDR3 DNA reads TGTGCCAGCAGCTTAGACAGGGTACTCATCACTGAAGCTTTCTTT.

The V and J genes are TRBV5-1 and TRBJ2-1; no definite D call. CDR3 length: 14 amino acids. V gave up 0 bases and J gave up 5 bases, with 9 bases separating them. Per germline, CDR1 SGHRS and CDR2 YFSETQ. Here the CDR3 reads CASSLVLENNEQFF. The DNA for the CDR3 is TGCGCCAGCAGCTTGGTATTAGAAAACAATGAGCAGTTCTTC.

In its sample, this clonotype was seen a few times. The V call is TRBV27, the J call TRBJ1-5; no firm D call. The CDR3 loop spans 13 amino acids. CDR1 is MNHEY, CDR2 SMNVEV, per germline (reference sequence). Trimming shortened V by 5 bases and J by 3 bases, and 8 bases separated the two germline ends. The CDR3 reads CASSLLINQPQHF. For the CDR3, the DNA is TGTGCCAGCAGTCTACTCATCAATCAGCCCCAGCATTTT.

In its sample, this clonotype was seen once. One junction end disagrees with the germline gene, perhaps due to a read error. The CDR3: CAISESWGGNLPLHF. The DNA for the CDR3 is TGTGCCATCAGTGAGTCGTGGGGGGGGAATTTACCCCTCCACTTT. The rearrangement links TRBV10-3 to TRBJ1-6; weak D call: TRBD1 (5 bases). Germline V gene sequence: CDR1 ENHRY, CDR2 SYGVKD. There are 15 residues in the CDR3.

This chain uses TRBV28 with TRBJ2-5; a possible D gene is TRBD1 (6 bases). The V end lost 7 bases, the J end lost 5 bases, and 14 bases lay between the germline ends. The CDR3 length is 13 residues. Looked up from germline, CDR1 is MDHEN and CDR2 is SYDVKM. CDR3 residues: CASNIPGVETQYF. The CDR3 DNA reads TGTGCCAGCAACATCCCAGGGGTGGAGACCCAGTACTTC.

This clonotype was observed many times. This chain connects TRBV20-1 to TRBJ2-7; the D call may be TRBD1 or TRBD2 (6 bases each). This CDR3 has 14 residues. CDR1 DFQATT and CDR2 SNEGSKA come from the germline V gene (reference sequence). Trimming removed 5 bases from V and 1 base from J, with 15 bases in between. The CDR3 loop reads CSAETGGRSYEQYF. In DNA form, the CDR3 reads TGCAGTGCTGAGACCGGGGGCCGATCCTACGAGCAGTACTTC.

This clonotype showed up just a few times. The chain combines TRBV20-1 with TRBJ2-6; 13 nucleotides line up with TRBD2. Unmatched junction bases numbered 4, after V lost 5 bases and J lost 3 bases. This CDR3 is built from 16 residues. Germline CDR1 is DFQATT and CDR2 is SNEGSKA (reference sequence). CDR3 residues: CSASGTSGIGANVLTF. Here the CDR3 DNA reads TGCAGTGCTTCCGGGACTAGCGGGATTGGGGCCAACGTCCTGACTTTC.

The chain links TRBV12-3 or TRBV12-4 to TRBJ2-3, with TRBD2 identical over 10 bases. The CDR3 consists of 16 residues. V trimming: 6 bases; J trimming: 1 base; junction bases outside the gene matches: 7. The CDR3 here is CASRGSGRRGTDTQYF. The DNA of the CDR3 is TGTGCCAGCAGGGGTAGCGGGAGGAGAGGCACAGATACGCAGTATTTT.

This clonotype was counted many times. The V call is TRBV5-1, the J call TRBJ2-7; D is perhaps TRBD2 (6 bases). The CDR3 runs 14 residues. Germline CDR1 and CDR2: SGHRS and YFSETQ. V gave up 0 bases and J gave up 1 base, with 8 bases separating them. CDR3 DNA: TGCGCCAGCAGCTTGGCGGAGGGATCCTACGAGCAGTACTTC. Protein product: CASSLAEGSYEQYF.

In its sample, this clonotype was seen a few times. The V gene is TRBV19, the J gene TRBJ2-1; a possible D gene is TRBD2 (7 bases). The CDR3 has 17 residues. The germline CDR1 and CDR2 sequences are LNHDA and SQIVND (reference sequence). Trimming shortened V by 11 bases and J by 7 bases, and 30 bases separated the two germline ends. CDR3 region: CACRERGGRSLGNEQFF. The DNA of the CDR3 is TGTGCCTGTCGTGAAAGGGGGGGGCGAAGTCTTGGGAATGAGCAGTTCTTC.

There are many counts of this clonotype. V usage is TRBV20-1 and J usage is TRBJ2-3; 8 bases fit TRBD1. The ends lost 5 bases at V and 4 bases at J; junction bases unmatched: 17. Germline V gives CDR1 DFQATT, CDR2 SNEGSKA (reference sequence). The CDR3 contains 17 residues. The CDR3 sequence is CSAGARTGQLGADTQYF. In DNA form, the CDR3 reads TGCAGTGCTGGGGCCAGGACAGGGCAATTAGGTGCAGATACGCAGTATTTT.

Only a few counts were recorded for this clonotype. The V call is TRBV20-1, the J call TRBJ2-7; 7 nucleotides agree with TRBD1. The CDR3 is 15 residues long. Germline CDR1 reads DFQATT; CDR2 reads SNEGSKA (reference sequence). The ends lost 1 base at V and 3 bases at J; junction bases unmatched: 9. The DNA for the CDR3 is TGCAGTGCTAGAGCAACCGCGACAGGGAGCTACGAGCAGTACTTC. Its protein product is CSARATATGSYEQYF.

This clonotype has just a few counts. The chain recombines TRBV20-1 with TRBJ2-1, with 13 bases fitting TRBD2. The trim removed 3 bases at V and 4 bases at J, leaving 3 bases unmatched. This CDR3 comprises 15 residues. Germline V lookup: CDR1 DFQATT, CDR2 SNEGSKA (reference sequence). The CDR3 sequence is CSARGTSGAYNEQFF. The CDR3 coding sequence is TGCAGTGCTAGGGGGACTAGCGGGGCGTACAATGAGCAGTTCTTC.

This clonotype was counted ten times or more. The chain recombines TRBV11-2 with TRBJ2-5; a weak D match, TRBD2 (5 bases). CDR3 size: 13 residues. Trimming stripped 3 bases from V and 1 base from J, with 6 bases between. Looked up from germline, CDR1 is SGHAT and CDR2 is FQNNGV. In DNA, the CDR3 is TGTGCCAGCAGCTTCCGGGGCCAAGAGACCCAGTACTTC. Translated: CASSFRGQETQYF.

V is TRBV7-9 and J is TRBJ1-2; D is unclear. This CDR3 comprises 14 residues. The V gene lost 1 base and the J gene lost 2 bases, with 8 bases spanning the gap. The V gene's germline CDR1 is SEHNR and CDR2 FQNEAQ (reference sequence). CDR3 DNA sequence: TGTGCCAGCAGCTTAGACCAGGCCAACTATGGCTACACCTTC. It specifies CASSLDQANYGYTF. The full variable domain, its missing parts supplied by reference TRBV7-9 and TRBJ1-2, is DTGVSQNPRHKITKRGQNVTFRCDPISEHNRLYWYRQTLGQGPEFLTYFQNEAQLEKSRLLSDRFSAERPKGSFSTLEIQRTEQGDSAMYLCASSLDQANYGYTFGSGTRLTVV.

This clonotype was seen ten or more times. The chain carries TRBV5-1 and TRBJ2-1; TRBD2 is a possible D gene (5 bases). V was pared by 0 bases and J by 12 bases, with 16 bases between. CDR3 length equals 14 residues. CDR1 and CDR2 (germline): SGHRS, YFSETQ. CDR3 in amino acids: CASSLGGDMYVQFF. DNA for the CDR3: TGCGCCAGCAGCTTGGGGGGAGATATGTACGTGCAGTTCTTC.

The CDR3 sequence is CASSLDDRLGQGQFF. The CDR3 DNA follows: TGTGCCAGCAGCTTAGACGATCGTTTGGGACAGGGACAGTTCTTC. The chain recombines TRBV7-2 with TRBJ2-1; 9 bases match TRBD1. The ends lost 1 base at V and 13 bases at J; junction bases unmatched: 11. Looked up from germline, CDR1 is SGHTA and CDR2 is FQGNSA. The CDR3 covers 15 residues. Combining the CDR3 with reference TRBV7-2 and TRBJ2-1 gives the whole variable domain GAGVSQSPSNKVTEKGKDVELRCDPISGHTALYWYRQSLGQGLEFLIYFQGNSAPDKSGLPSDRFSAERTGGSVSTLTIQRTQQEDSAVYLCASSLDDRLGQGQFFGPGTRLTVL.

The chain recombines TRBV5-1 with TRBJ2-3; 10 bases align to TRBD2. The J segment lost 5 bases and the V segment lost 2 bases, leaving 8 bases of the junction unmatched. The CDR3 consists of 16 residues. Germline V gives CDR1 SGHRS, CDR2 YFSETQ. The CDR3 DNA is TGCGCCAGCAGCTTAAGTCCTAGCGGGGGAGGAGATACGCAGTATTTT. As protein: CASSLSPSGGGDTQYF.

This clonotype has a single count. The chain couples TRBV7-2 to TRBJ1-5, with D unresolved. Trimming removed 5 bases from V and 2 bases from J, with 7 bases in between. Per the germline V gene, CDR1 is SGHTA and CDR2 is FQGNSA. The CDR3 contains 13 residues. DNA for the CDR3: TGTGCCAGCAGCGGAAGGCGCAATCAGCCCCAGCATTTT. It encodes CASSGRRNQPQHF.

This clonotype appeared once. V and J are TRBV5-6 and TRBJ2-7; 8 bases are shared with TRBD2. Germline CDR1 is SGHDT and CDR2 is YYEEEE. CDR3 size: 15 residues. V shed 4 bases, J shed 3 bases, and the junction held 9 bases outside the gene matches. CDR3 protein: CASSPTHGRGYEQYF. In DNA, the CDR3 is TGTGCCAGCAGCCCCACCCACGGGAGGGGCTACGAGCAGTACTTC.

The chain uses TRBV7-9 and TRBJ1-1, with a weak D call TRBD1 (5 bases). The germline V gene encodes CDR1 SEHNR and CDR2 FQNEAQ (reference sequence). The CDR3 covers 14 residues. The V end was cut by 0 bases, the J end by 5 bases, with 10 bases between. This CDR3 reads CASSLADSRTEAFF. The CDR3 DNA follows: TGTGCCAGCAGCTTAGCCGACAGTAGAACTGAAGCTTTCTTT. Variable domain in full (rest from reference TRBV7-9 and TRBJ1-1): DTGVSQNPRHKITKRGQNVTFRCDPISEHNRLYWYRQTLGQGPEFLTYFQNEAQLEKSRLLSDRFSAERPKGSFSTLEIQRTEQGDSAMYLCASSLADSRTEAFFGQGTRLTVV.

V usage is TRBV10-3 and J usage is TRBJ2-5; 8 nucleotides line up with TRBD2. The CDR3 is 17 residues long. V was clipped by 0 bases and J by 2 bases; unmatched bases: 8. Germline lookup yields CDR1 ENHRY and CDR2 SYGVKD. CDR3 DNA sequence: TGTGCCATCAGTGAGTCTGGGGCGGGAGGTATACAAGAGACCCAGTACTTC. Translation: CAISESGAGGIQETQYF.

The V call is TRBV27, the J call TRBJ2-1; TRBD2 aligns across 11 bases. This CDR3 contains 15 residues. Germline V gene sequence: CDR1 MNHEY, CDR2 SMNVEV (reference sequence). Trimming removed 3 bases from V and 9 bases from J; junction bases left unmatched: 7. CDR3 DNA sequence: TGTGCCAGCAGTTTTGGACTAGCGGGCCCCGTTGAGCAGTTCTTC. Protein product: CASSFGLAGPVEQFF.

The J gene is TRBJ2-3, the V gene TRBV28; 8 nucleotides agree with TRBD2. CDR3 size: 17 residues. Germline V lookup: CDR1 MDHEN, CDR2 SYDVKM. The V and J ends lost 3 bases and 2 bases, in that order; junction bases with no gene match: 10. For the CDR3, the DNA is TGTGCCAGCAGTTTTTATATAATAGCGGGGATCACAGATACGCAGTATTTT. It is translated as CASSFYIIAGITDTQYF.

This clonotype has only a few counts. CDR3 DNA: TGTGCCAGCTGTCGCAGCTCCTACAATGAGCAGTTCTTC. As protein: CASCRSSYNEQFF. The chain links TRBV28 to TRBJ2-1, with unresolved D. V lost 8 bases and J lost 0, with 8 bases in between. CDR1 MDHEN and CDR2 SYDVKM come from the germline V gene. This CDR3 spans 13 amino acids.

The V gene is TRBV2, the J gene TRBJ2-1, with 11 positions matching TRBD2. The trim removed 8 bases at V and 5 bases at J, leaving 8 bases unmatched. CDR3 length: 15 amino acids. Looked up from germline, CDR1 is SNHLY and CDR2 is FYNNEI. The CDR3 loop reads CASRHWGLADNEQFF. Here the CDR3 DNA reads TGTGCCAGCCGACATTGGGGACTAGCGGACAATGAGCAGTTCTTC. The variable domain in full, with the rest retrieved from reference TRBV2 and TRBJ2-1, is EPEVTQTPSHQVTQMGQEVILRCVPISNHLYFYWYRQILGQKVEFLVSFYNNEISEKSEIFDDQFSVERPDGSNFTLKIRSTKLEDSAMYFCASRHWGLADNEQFFGPGTRLTVL.

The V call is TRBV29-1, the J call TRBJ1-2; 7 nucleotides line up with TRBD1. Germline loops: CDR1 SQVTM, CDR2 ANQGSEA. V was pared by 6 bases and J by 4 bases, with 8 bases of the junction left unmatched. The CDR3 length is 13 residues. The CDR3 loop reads CSVGETGTYGYTF. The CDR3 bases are TGCAGCGTGGGGGAGACAGGGACCTATGGCTACACCTTC.

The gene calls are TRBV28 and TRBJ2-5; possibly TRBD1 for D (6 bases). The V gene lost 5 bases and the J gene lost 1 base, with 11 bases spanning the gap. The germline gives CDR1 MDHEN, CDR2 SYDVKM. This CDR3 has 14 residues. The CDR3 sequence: CASSERQAQETQYF. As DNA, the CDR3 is TGTGCCAGCAGTGAACGACAGGCCCAAGAGACCCAGTACTTC.

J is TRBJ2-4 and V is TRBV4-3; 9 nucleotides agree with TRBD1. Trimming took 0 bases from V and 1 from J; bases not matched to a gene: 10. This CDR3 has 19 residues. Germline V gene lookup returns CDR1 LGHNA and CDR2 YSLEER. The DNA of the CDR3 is TGCGCCAGCAGCCAAGATTCATTGACAGGGGGTGGTGCCAAAAACATTCAGTACTTC. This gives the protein CASSQDSLTGGGAKNIQYF.

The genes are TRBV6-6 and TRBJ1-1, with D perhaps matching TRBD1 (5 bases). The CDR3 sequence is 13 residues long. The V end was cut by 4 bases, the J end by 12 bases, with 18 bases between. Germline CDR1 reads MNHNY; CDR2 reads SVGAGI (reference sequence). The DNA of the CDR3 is TGTGCCAGCAGTTCCCACGGGGGACGTGTGACTTTCTTT. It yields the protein CASSSHGGRVTFF.